This T cell receptor (beta chain) is from a study of blood T cell repertoires in COVID-19. Clones were sequenced by immunoSEQ multiplex PCR, and TCRdb holds only the in-frame ones, with some missing. Among more than 85,000 clones listed, approximately 84% were seen once. The sequence came from a woman in her fifties or sixties with acute or convalescent COVID-19. The specimen sequenced was peripheral blood.

DNA of the CDR3: TGTGCCACCCTAGGGACACTCGATGAAGCTTTCTTT. It specifies CATLGTLDEAFF. This chain connects TRBV6-5 to TRBJ1-1; D perhaps matches TRBD1 (6 bases). Germline loops: CDR1 MNHEY, CDR2 SVGAGI. The CDR3 loop spans 12 amino acids. V was trimmed by 10 bases and J by 7 bases, leaving 16 bases between them.